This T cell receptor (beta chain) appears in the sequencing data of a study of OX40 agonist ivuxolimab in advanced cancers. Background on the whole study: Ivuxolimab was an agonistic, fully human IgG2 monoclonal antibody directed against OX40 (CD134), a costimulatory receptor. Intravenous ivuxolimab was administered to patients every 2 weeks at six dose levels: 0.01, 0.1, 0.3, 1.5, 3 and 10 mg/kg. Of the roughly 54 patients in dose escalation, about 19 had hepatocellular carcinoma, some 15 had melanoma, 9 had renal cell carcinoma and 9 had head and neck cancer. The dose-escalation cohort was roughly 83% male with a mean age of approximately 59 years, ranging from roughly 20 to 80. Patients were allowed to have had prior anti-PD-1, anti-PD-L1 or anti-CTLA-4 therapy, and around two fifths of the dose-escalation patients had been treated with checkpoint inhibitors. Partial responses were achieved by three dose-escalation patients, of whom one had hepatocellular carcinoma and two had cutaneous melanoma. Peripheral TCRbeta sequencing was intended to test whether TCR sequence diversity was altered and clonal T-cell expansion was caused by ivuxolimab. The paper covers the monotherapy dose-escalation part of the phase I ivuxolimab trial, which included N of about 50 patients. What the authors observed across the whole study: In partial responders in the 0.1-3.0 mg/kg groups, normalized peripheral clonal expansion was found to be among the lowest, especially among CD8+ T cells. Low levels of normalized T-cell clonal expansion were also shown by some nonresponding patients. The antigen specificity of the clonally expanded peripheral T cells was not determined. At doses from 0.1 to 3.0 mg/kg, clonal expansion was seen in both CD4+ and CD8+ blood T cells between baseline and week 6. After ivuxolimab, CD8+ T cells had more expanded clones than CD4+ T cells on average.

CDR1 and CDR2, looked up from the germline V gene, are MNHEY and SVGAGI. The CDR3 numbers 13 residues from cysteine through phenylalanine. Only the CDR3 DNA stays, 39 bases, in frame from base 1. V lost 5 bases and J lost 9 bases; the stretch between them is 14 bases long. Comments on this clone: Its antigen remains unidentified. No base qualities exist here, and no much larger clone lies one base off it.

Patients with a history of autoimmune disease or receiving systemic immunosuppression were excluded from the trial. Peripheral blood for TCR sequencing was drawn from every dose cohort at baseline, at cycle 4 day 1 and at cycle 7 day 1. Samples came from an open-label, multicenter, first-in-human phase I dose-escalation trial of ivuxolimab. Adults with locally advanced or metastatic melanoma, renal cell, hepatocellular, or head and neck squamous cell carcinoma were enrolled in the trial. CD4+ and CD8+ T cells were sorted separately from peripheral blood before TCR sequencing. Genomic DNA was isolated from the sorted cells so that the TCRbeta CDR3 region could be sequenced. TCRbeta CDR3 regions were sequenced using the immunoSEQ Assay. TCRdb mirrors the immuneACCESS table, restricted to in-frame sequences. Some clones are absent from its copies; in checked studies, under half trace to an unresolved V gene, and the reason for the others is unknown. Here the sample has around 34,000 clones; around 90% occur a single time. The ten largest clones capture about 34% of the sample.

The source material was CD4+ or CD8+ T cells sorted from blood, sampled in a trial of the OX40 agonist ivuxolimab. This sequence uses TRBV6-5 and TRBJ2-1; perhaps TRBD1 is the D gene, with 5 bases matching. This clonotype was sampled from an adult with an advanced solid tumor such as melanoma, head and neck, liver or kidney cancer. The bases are TGTGCCAGCAGTGAAGACAGATTGGGTGAGCAGTTCTTC. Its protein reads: CASSEDRLGEQFF.